Each of the 28 T cell receptor beta chains below was sequenced from the same sample in a study of identifying expanded T cells in peripheral blood. Assay: immunoSEQ multiplex PCR; the TCRdb copy retains only in-frame clones and omits some. The sample holds about 74,000 clones, roughly 86% seen once. Sequencing used blood. These receptors were obtained from a person aged 18 to 69 in good health.

This clone was seen a handful of times. The genes are TRBV19 and TRBJ2-7, with TRBD1 matching 12 bases. The trim removed 5 bases at V and 7 bases at J, leaving 3 bases unmatched. In germline, CDR1 is LNHDA, CDR2 SQIVND (reference sequence). The CDR3 has 13 amino acids. The chain's CDR3 is CASSGTGGGEQYF. DNA for the CDR3: TGTGCCAGTAGTGGGACAGGGGGCGGTGAGCAGTACTTC.

This clone occurred a few times. V is TRBV14 and J is TRBJ2-1, with a possible D match to TRBD2 (6 bases). Deletions cut 0 bases from V and 4 bases from J, with 19 bases between. The CDR3 extends over 18 amino acids. Germline V gene data show CDR1 as SGHDN and CDR2 as FVKESK. The CDR3 DNA follows: TGTGCCAGCAGCCAAGAAACGGGAACGGGACTTTCTTACAATGAGCAGTTCTTC. Amino acid sequence: CASSQETGTGLSYNEQFF. Based on the CDR3 plus reference TRBV14 and TRBJ2-1, the full variable domain is EAGVTQFPSHSVIEKGQTVTLRCDPISGHDNLYWYRRVMGKEIKFLLHFVKESKQDESGMPNNRFLAERTGGTYSTLKVQPAELEDSGVYFCASSQETGTGLSYNEQFFGPGTRLTVL.

The chain recombines TRBV2 with TRBJ2-5, with D maybe TRBD2 (6 bases). This CDR3 is built from 15 residues. Trimming left V 9 bases short and J 5 bases short, with 22 bases between. Germline V CDR1 and CDR2: SNHLY, FYNNEI. The CDR3 sequence: CASGRDPSSVETQYF. In nucleotides, the CDR3 is TGTGCCAGTGGGCGGGACCCCTCTAGTGTTGAGACCCAGTACTTC.

The chain links TRBV19 to TRBJ1-5; D not resolved. CDR1 and CDR2 (germline): LNHDA, SQIVND (reference sequence). Trimming took off 5 bases at V and 5 bases at J, with 10 bases between the two ends. CDR3 length: 13 residues. The CDR3 bases are TGTGCCAGTAGTGTACGTGGGGATCAGCCCCAGCATTTT. Protein product: CASSVRGDQPQHF.

The chain links TRBV27 to TRBJ2-1; tentative D call: TRBD2 (6 bases). CDR1 MNHEY and CDR2 SMNVEV come from the germline V gene (reference sequence). The CDR3 sequence is 10 residues long. Between the trimmed V and J ends, which lost 8 bases and 15 bases, there was a span of 14 bases. DNA for the CDR3: TGTGCCAGCGGAGGCGGGAACCGGTTCTTC. It codes for CASGGGNRFF.

This clone was counted only a few times. The chain combines TRBV29-1 with TRBJ1-1; D is ambiguous. The CDR3 covers 11 residues. Germline values: CDR1 SQVTM, CDR2 ANQGSEA. Trimming cost V 7 bases and J 1 base, with 7 bases left between them. This chain's CDR3 is CSATTNTEAFF. DNA for the CDR3: TGCAGCGCGACTACGAACACTGAAGCTTTCTTT.

This rearrangement joins TRBV9 to TRBJ2-7; possible D gene TRBD2, 5 bases. CDR3 size: 15 residues. Looked up from germline, CDR1 is SGDLS and CDR2 is YYNGEE. Trimming took off 0 bases at V and 1 base at J, with 11 bases between the two ends. As DNA, the CDR3 is TGTGCCAGCAGCGTAGCTGGAGCGGCATCCTACGAGCAGTACTTC. Protein sequence: CASSVAGAASYEQYF.

CDR3 DNA: TGTGCCATCAGTCCTGGACTAGCGGAAGCGGATACGCAGTATTTT. The encoded protein is CAISPGLAEADTQYF. The chain recombines TRBV10-3 with TRBJ2-3; TRBD2 matches 10 bases. The V gene's germline CDR1 is ENHRY and CDR2 SYGVKD. CDR3 length: 15 residues. V was pared by 5 bases and J by 6 bases, with 8 bases of the junction left unmatched.

Remarks on this clone: Other DNA sequences in this sample translate to the same CDR3. The V call is TRBV4-1, the J call TRBJ2-6; D gene uncertain. CDR1 MGHRA and CDR2 YSYEKL come from the germline V gene. The V end lost 0 bases, the J end lost 0 bases, and 3 bases lay between the germline ends. This CDR3 has 15 amino acids. CDR3 in amino acids: CASSQDSSGANVLTF. DNA of the CDR3: TGCGCCAGCAGCCAAGACAGCTCTGGGGCCAACGTCCTGACTTTC.

The chain links TRBV5-1 to TRBJ2-3; D uncertain. CDR1 and CDR2 (germline): SGHRS, YFSETQ. V lost 4 bases and J lost 4, with 10 bases in between. This CDR3 region has 13 residues. The CDR3 loop is CASSGTSADTQYF. The CDR3 DNA is TGCGCCAGCAGCGGTACAAGCGCAGATACGCAGTATTTT.

This chain links TRBV19 with TRBJ1-1; D is ambiguous. Germline V CDR1 and CDR2: LNHDA, SQIVND (reference sequence). This CDR3 is 12 amino acids long. V was pared by 4 bases and J by 11 bases, with 14 bases between. The CDR3 reads CASSTPGSGAFF. DNA of the CDR3: TGTGCCAGTAGTACGCCCGGGAGCGGGGCTTTCTTT.

The chain links TRBV4-2 to TRBJ2-7; TRBD1 agrees at 7 bases. Germline-derived CDR1 and CDR2 are LGHNA and YNFKEQ. The ends lost 1 base at V and 0 bases at J; junction bases unmatched: 3. The CDR3 spans 15 residues. For the CDR3, the DNA is TGTGCCAGCAGCCAAGTCGGACAGGACTCCTACGAGCAGTACTTC. Translation: CASSQVGQDSYEQYF.

This clone was seen only once. The chain recombines TRBV28 with TRBJ2-7; 9 bases match TRBD1. Germline V lookup: CDR1 MDHEN, CDR2 SYDVKM. The CDR3 is 14 amino acids. With 10 bases clipped from V and 2 bases from J, the junction kept 9 bases outside the gene matches. The CDR3 here is CATFTGTGTYEQYF. The CDR3 DNA follows: TGTGCCACCTTCACCGGGACAGGGACCTACGAGCAGTACTTC.

This chain links TRBV28 with TRBJ1-2, with 9 bases that match TRBD1. The V gene end was trimmed by 2 bases and the J gene end by 6 bases; junction bases not matched to a gene: 7. CDR1 is MDHEN and CDR2 is SYDVKM in the germline V gene. The CDR3 runs 15 residues. This CDR3 reads CASSLGDRVGNGYTF. The CDR3 DNA follows: TGTGCCAGCAGTTTAGGGGACAGGGTGGGAAATGGCTACACCTTC.

The chain carries TRBV27 and TRBJ2-1; D gene unclear. Looked up from germline, CDR1 is MNHEY and CDR2 is SMNVEV (reference sequence). The CDR3 has 15 amino acids. V lost 1 base and J lost 3, with 10 bases in between. Here the CDR3 reads CASSLLTGSYNEQFF. The DNA for the CDR3 is TGTGCCAGCAGTTTATTAACGGGTAGCTACAATGAGCAGTTCTTC.

The V and J genes are TRBV15 and TRBJ1-5, with 9 bases identical to TRBD1. Trimming cost V 0 bases and J 6 bases; bases outside gene matches: 6. Looked up from germline, CDR1 is LNHNV and CDR2 is YYDKDF (reference sequence). CDR3 size: 16 residues. The CDR3 bases are TGTGCCACCAGCAGAGATCAGACAGGGGGAAGTCAGCCCCAGCATTTT. Amino acids: CATSRDQTGGSQPQHF. Variable domain in full (rest from reference TRBV15 and TRBJ1-5): DAMVIQNPRYQVTQFGKPVTLSCSQTLNHNVMYWYQQKSSQAPKLLFHYYDKDFNNEADTPDNFQSRRPNTSFCFLDIRSPGLGDTAMYLCATSRDQTGGSQPQHFGDGTRLSIL.

This rearrangement joins TRBV19 to TRBJ1-5; D call uncertain. Germline CDR1 LNHDA, CDR2 SQIVND (reference sequence). Trimming took 4 bases from V and 3 from J, leaving 16 bases between them. CDR3 size: 16 residues. The CDR3 DNA reads as TGTGCCAGTAGTACCTCTCCAGGTACTTACAATCAGCCCCAGCATTTT. This gives the protein CASSTSPGTYNQPQHF.

The chain employs TRBV25-1 and TRBJ1-2; D unresolved. The CDR3 has 12 residues. Germline CDR1 reads MGHDK; CDR2 reads SYGVNS. V was cut by 3 bases and J by 7 bases, with 9 bases left in between. The CDR3 spells CASSDYRVGYTF. The DNA of the CDR3 is TGTGCCAGCAGTGATTATAGGGTTGGCTACACCTTC.

The rearrangement joins TRBV7-6 to TRBJ2-4; 10 bases line up with TRBD1. This CDR3 comprises 15 residues. Looked up from germline, CDR1 is SGHVS and CDR2 is FNYEAQ. Trimming cost V 1 base and J 6 bases; bases outside gene matches: 3. CDR3 DNA: TGTGCCAGCAGCTTAGGGACAGGGGGGGGAAACATTCAGTACTTC. Its protein is CASSLGTGGGNIQYF.

This clone was seen a handful of times. The chain links TRBV20-1 to TRBJ1-1; a weak D match, TRBD1 (5 bases). The germline CDR1 and CDR2 sequences are DFQATT and SNEGSKA (reference sequence). This CDR3 has 11 residues. The V end was cut by 8 bases, the J end by 8 bases, with 15 bases between. DNA for the CDR3: TGCAGTTCTGACAGTTATGGGGAAGCTTTCTTT. As protein: CSSDSYGEAFF.

The chain has TRBV7-9 and TRBJ1-1, with 11 nucleotides matching TRBD1. This CDR3 comprises 16 residues. CDR1 and CDR2 from the germline V gene are SEHNR and FQNEAQ (reference sequence). V lost 5 bases, J lost 1 base, and 6 bases stayed unmatched. CDR3 sequence (DNA): TGTGCCAGCAGCCCCCGGACAGGGGGCCAGAACACTGAAGCTTTCTTT. Translating it yields CASSPRTGGQNTEAFF.

The chain recombines TRBV30 with TRBJ2-7; the match to TRBD1 covers 9 bases. This CDR3 has 13 amino acids. The ends lost 6 bases at V and 6 bases at J; junction bases unmatched: 9. Germline values: CDR1 GTSNPN, CDR2 SVGIG (reference sequence). The CDR3 coding sequence is TGTGCCTGTACTCCGGGACAGGGTGGCGAGCAGTACTTC. Translated: CACTPGQGGEQYF.

The chain combines TRBV18 with TRBJ2-3, with 12 bases matching TRBD2. CDR3 length equals 20 residues. Per the germline V gene, CDR1 is KGHSH and CDR2 is LQKENI. After removal of 5 bases from V and 0 bases from J, the junction contained 15 bases not matched to a gene. The CDR3 nucleotides are TGTGCCAGCTCAACAACTAGATCACTAGCGGGAGGATTGAGCACAGATACGCAGTATTTT. Its translation: CASSTTRSLAGGLSTDTQYF.

The chain uses TRBV28 and TRBJ2-6, with no clear D. V gave up 3 bases and J gave up 0 bases, with 6 bases separating them. CDR3 length: 15 residues. Per the germline V gene, CDR1 is MDHEN and CDR2 is SYDVKM. In nucleotides, the CDR3 is TGTGCCAGCAGTTTTGGGTTCTCTGGGGCCAACGTCCTGACTTTC. Amino acids: CASSFGFSGANVLTF.

The V gene is TRBV6-5, the J gene TRBJ2-7, with D possibly being TRBD1 (6 bases). With 6 bases removed from V and 4 bases from J, the gap between germline ends came to 19 bases. The CDR3 is 15 residues long. Germline V gene lookup returns CDR1 MNHEY and CDR2 SVGAGI. CDR3 DNA sequence: TGTGCCAGCAGCCGGTCGGGACACTTACTATACGAGCAGTACTTC. This translates into CASSRSGHLLYEQYF.

This chain uses TRBV7-9 with TRBJ1-1, with a weak D call TRBD1 (5 bases). Trimming left V 3 bases short and J 11 bases short, with 19 bases between. This CDR3 comprises 14 residues. The germline gives CDR1 SEHNR, CDR2 FQNEAQ (reference sequence). CDR3: CASSFLGREEIAFF. Here the CDR3 DNA reads TGTGCCAGCAGCTTCTTGGGCAGGGAGGAGATCGCTTTCTTT.

For this clone: The germline gene is not matched at one end of the junction; a read error may be the cause. This sequence joins TRBV7-9 and TRBJ2-7; a possible D gene is TRBD1 (5 bases). The CDR3 spans 12 residues. CDR1 is SEHNR, CDR2 FQNEAQ, per germline (reference sequence). The chain's CDR3 is CASSSQGYGQYF. The CDR3 DNA reads TGTGCCAGCAGCTCTCAGGGCTACGGGCAGTACTTC.

This clone was seen just once. The chain combines TRBV10-3 with TRBJ2-5; the D is unclear. The CDR3 covers 12 residues. In germline, CDR1 is ENHRY, CDR2 SYGVKD. Trimming pared 2 bases from V and 4 bases from J, leaving 5 bases between. The CDR3 loop reads CAISEPGETQYF. The CDR3 DNA is TGTGCCATCAGTGAGCCGGGAGAGACCCAGTACTTC.